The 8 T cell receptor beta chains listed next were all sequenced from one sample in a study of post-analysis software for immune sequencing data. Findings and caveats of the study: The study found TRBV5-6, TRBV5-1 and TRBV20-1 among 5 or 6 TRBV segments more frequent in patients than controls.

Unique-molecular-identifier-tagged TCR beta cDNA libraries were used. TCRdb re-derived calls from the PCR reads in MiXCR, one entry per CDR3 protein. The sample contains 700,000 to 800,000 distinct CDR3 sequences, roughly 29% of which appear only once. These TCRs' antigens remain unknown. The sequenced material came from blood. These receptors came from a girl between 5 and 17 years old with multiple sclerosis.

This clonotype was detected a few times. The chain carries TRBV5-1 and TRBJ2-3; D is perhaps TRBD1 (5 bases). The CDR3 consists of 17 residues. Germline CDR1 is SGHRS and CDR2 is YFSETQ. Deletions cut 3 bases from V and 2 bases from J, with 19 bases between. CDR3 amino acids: CASSSRARPTNTDTQYF. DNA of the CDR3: TGCGCCAGCAGCTCCAGGGCCCGCCCGACCAACACAGATACGCAGTATTTT. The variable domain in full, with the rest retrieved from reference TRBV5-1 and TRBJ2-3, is KAGVTQTPRYLIKTRGQQVTLSCSPISGHRSVSWYQQTPGQGLQFLFEYFSETQRNKGNFPGRFSGRQFSNSRSEMNVSTLELGDSALYLCASSSRARPTNTDTQYFGPGTRLTVL.

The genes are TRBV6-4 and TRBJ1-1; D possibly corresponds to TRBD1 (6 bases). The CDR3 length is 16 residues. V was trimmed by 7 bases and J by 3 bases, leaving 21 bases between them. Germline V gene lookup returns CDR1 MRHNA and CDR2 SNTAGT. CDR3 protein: CASNSLGGAGDTEAFF. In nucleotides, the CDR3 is TGTGCCAGCAACTCCCTCGGGGGGGCAGGGGACACTGAAGCTTTCTTT.

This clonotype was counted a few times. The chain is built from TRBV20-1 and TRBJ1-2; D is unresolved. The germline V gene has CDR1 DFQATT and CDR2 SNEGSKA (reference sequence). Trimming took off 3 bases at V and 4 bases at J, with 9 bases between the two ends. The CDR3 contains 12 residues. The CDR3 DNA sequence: TGCAGTGCTAGGGGAGGCGGCTATGGCTACACCTTC. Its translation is CSARGGGYGYTF.

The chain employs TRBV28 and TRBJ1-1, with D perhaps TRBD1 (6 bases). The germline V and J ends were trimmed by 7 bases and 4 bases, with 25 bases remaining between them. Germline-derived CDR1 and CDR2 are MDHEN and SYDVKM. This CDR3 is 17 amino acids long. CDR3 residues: CASTRGRGDIRGTEAFF. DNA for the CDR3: TGTGCCAGCACTCGCGGCCGAGGGGACATCCGGGGCACTGAAGCTTTCTTT.

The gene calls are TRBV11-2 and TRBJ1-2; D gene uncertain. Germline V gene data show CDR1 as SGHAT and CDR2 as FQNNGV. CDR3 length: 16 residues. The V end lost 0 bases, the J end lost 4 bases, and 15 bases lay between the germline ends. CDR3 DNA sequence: TGTGCCAGCAGCTTAGATGGCAGAGGTTTGGGCTATGGCTACACCTTC. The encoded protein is CASSLDGRGLGYGYTF.

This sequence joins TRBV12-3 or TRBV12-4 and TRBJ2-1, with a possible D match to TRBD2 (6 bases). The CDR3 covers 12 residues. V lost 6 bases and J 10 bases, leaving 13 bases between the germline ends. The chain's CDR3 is CASRFPAGEQFF. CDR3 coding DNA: TGTGCCAGCAGGTTTCCTGCGGGAGAGCAGTTCTTC.

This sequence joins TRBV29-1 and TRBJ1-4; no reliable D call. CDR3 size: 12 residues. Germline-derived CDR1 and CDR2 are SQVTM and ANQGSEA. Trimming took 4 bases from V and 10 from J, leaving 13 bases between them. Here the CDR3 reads CSVGSPGVKLFF. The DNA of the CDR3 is TGCAGCGTTGGGTCCCCAGGTGTAAAACTGTTTTTT. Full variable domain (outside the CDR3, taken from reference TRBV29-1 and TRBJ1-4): SAVISQKPSRDICQRGTSLTIQCQVDSQVTMMFWYRQQPGQSLTLIATANQGSEATYESGFVIDKFPISRPNLTFSTLTVSNMSPEDSSIYLCSVGSPGVKLFFGSGTQLSVL.

CDR3 protein: CASSGTSGRAYNEQFF. The CDR3 DNA reads as TGCGCCAGCAGCGGGACTAGCGGGAGGGCGTACAATGAGCAGTTCTTC. V is TRBV5-1 and J is TRBJ2-1, with 16 bases identical to TRBD2. The CDR3 loop spans 16 amino acids. Germline assignment: CDR1 SGHRS and CDR2 YFSETQ. Unmatched junction bases numbered 2, after V lost 4 bases and J lost 4 bases.